The 28 T cell receptor beta chains in this list originate from one sample, sequenced in a study of T cell clonality in common variable immunodeficiency (dated by TCRdb to about 2015). Preparation of the library involved the immunoSEQ multiplex PCR assay. Drawn from immuneACCESS, this table holds only the in-frame rearrangements with V and J called that TCRdb kept. Clones are partly lost; checked studies trace under half to an unresolved V gene and leave the rest unexplained. This sample includes around 55,000 clones, and none of them was observed just once. About 1.7% of the sample is taken by the ten largest. Source material: peripheral blood mononuclear cells. Receptors were obtained from a person aged 18-69 years in good health.

This clone was counted ten times or more. Sequencing ends 3 residues short of the CDR3 end; the germline J gene provides the rest. This rearrangement joins TRBV10-1 to TRBJ2-5, with D possibly TRBD2 on 5 matching bases. Trimming took off 6 bases at V and 1 base at J, with 9 bases between the two ends. This CDR3 spans 13 amino acids. Per the germline V gene, CDR1 is WNHNN and CDR2 is SYGVQD (reference sequence). The DNA read from the CDR3 is TGCGCCAGCAGCGTCCGGGGCCAAGAGACC. This codes for CASSVRGQET. The whole CDR3 sequence reads CASSVRGQETQYF.

This clone was detected ten times or more. The CDR3 is cut off 3 residues early in the read; its end comes from the germline J gene. V gene TRBV20-1 combines with J gene TRBJ2-1; 7 nucleotides align to TRBD2. The germline V gene encodes CDR1 DFQATT and CDR2 SNEGSKA (reference sequence). This CDR3 has 20 amino acids. The V and J ends lost 7 bases and 0 bases, in that order; junction bases with no gene match: 24. This CDR3 is CSVPGGKAGKGLSSYNEQFF. CDR3 DNA, as far as it was read: TGCAGTGTCCCCGGGGGGAAGGCGGGAAAGGGACTTAGCTCCTACAATGAG.

Concerning this clone itself: The read terminates 3 residues before the CDR3 end, so the remaining end is supplied by the germline J gene. The chain recombines TRBV2 with TRBJ1-5; D uncertain. Deletions cut 4 bases from V and 3 bases from J, with 7 bases between. CDR1 is SNHLY and CDR2 is FYNNEI in the germline V gene. The CDR3 runs 13 residues. CDR3 region: CASSGGYNQPQHF. The part of the CDR3 DNA that was read is TGTGCCAGCAGTGGAGGGTACAATCAGCCC.

This clone came up many times. The observed sequence ends 3 residues before the CDR3 terminus, with the missing tail filled in from the germline J gene. V and J are TRBV20-1 and TRBJ2-1; 7 nucleotides line up with TRBD2. The CDR3 extends over 12 amino acids. Germline V gene lookup returns CDR1 DFQATT and CDR2 SNEGSKA (reference sequence). With 2 bases clipped from V and 5 bases from J, the junction kept 0 bases outside the gene matches. The sequenced CDR3 bases are TGCAGTGCTAGACTAGCGGACAATGAG. Translation gives CSARLADNE. The entire CDR3 is CSARLADNEQFF.

As concerns this clone: The read ends 3 residues before the CDR3 terminus; that terminus is restored from the germline J gene. This chain uses TRBV18 with TRBJ2-2; a possible D gene is TRBD1 (6 bases). There are 15 residues in the CDR3. Per germline, CDR1 KGHSH and CDR2 LQKENI. CDR3: CASSSRTVIDEKLFF. The CDR3 bases that were read are TGTGCCAGCTCGTCGAGGACAGTAATAGACGAAAAG.

By share, this clone counts as medium-sized. The CDR3 end lies 3 residues beyond the end of the read and is filled in from the germline J gene. The chain employs TRBV12-3 or TRBV12-4 and TRBJ2-1, with 9 bases identical to TRBD2. The length of the CDR3 is 19 residues. With 3 bases clipped from V and 2 bases from J, the junction kept 14 bases outside the gene matches. CDR3 loop: CASSLLAGGLVSPYNEQFF. Incomplete CDR3 DNA: TGTGCCAGCAGTTTGTTGGCGGGGGGGTTGGTGTCCCCCTACAATGAG.

This clone came up many times. The read ends 3 residues shy of where the CDR3 ends; the end is completed using the germline J gene. This rearrangement joins TRBV29-1 to TRBJ2-5; 7 bases map to TRBD2. Germline loops: CDR1 SQVTM, CDR2 ANQGSEA. The V segment lost 4 bases and the J segment 5 bases; nucleotides outside the gene matches: 4. The CDR3 extends over 12 amino acids. CDR3 DNA, as far as it was read: TGCAGCGTTGGGGGGGGTGGTGAGACC. Its protein product is CSVGGGGET. The whole CDR3 reads CSVGGGGETQYF.

This clone was seen ten or more times. The missing CDR3 end, 3 residues past where the read stops, is filled in from the germline J gene. The chain recombines TRBV7-8 with TRBJ1-1, with D possibly matching TRBD1 (6 bases). V gave up 4 bases and J gave up 1 base, with 13 bases separating them. This CDR3 spans 15 amino acids. Germline CDR1 and CDR2: SGHVS and FQNEAQ. The sequenced CDR3 bases are TGTGCCAGCAGCTCAGGGGAGGCCTGGAACACTGAA. It yields the protein CASSSGEAWNTE. The entire CDR3 protein is CASSSGEAWNTEAFF.

At least ten counts were recorded for this clone. This CDR3 reads CASSDASGYEQYF. The sequenced part of the CDR3 DNA is TGTGCCAGCAGTGATGCTAGCGGATACGAG. This rearrangement joins TRBV6-1 to TRBJ2-7; 7 bases are shared with TRBD2. The read halts 3 residues ahead of the CDR3 end, with the missing end drawn from the germline J gene. Per the germline V gene, CDR1 is MNHNS and CDR2 is SASEGT. There are 13 residues in the CDR3. The ends lost 3 bases at V and 4 bases at J; junction bases unmatched: 3.

This clone was observed a few times. CDR3 in amino acids: CASSRDRDVRGNGYTF. The DNA read from the CDR3 is TGCGCCAGCAGTCGGGACAGGGACGTACGGGGGAATGGC. This chain connects TRBV5-1 to TRBJ1-2, with 9 bases matching TRBD1. The read comes to an end 3 residues before the CDR3 does, leaving the germline J gene to fill in the end. Germline trimming cut 5 bases from V and 6 bases from J; bases unmatched to any gene: 14. Germline V gene lookup returns CDR1 SGHRS and CDR2 YFSETQ. The CDR3 loop spans 16 amino acids.

This clone was observed a handful of times. The read finishes 3 residues shy of the CDR3 end, and the germline J gene is used to complete it. The chain links TRBV29-1 to TRBJ2-3, with D possibly TRBD2 on 7 matching bases. The CDR3 extends over 13 amino acids. Germline V gene sequence: CDR1 SQVTM, CDR2 ANQGSEA. The DNA read from the CDR3 is TGCAGCGTTTTCGGGGGGCAACAAGAGACG. It translates to CSVFGGQQET. The whole CDR3 protein reads CSVFGGQQETQYF.

This clone was observed at least ten times. The read finishes 3 residues shy of the CDR3 end, and the germline J gene is used to complete it. This chain joins TRBV20-1 and TRBJ1-1; 10 bases are shared with TRBD1. The V gene's germline CDR1 is DFQATT and CDR2 SNEGSKA (reference sequence). V lost 3 bases and J lost 5; bases outside the gene matches: 9. This CDR3 contains 15 residues. CDR3 region: CSASPLTGGNTEAFF. CDR3 DNA, as far as it was read: TGCAGTGCTAGCCCTTTGACAGGGGGCAATACTGAA.

This clone was recorded many times. The CDR3 is cut off 3 residues early in the read; its end comes from the germline J gene. V is TRBV20-1 and J is TRBJ2-5; TRBD1 agrees at 8 bases. The CDR3 contains 12 residues. J was trimmed by 5 bases and V by 6 bases; bases with no gene match: 5. The germline CDR1 and CDR2 sequences are DFQATT and SNEGSKA (reference sequence). The CDR3 bases that were read are TGCAGTGCCACAGGGGGGCGGGAGACC. Protein: CSATGGRET. The whole CDR3 protein is CSATGGRETQYF.

This clone has a count of ten or more. Read coverage stops 3 residues before the CDR3 terminus; the germline J gene supplies the remainder. The chain recombines TRBV7-9 with TRBJ2-3; the D gene is possibly TRBD2 (5 bases). This CDR3 contains 15 residues. With 5 bases removed from V and 6 bases from J, the gap between germline ends came to 18 bases. Germline CDR1 SEHNR, CDR2 FQNEAQ (reference sequence). The covered CDR3 bases are TGTGCCAGCAGCGTACCTAGTGGACTTGGGGATACG. Translation gives CASSVPSGLGDT. The full CDR3 sequence reads CASSVPSGLGDTQYF.

This clone was counted between two and nine times. The junction shows a germline mismatch at one end, possibly a read error. This chain's CDR3 is CARSPTRVFNEQFF. Incomplete CDR3 DNA: TGTGCCCGCAGCCCCACCAGGGTTTTCAATGAG. This chain joins TRBV7-8 and TRBJ2-1; weak D call: TRBD1 (5 bases). The CDR3 end falls 3 residues outside the read, so it is completed with the germline J gene. The CDR3 loop spans 14 amino acids. In germline, CDR1 is SGHVS, CDR2 FQNEAQ.

This clone was detected many times. The sequence runs out 3 residues before the end of the CDR3; the remainder is reconstructed from the germline J gene. This chain joins TRBV6-2 or TRBV6-3 and TRBJ2-3; 8 nucleotides line up with TRBD1. This CDR3 has 14 residues. Germline V gene sequence: CDR1 MNHEY, CDR2 SVGEGT. With V trimmed by 8 bases and J by 6 bases, 10 bases remained unmatched. CDR3 in amino acids: CASEKTGTGDTQYF. Incomplete CDR3 DNA: TGTGCCAGCGAAAAGACCGGGACAGGCGATACG.

In its sample, this clone was seen many times. The read ends 3 residues early relative to the CDR3; the germline J gene fills the gap. J is TRBJ2-5 and V is TRBV5-1; 10 bases line up with TRBD2. Losses at the gene ends were 6 bases for V and 5 bases for J; bases not matched to a gene: 10. This CDR3 comprises 15 residues. Looked up from germline, CDR1 is SGHRS and CDR2 is YFSETQ. CDR3 DNA, as far as it was read: TGCGCCAGCAATAGGGCAGCGGGGGGGCTTGAGACC. This gives the protein CASNRAAGGLET. The whole CDR3 protein is CASNRAAGGLETQYF.

This clone was seen at least ten times. The CDR3 goes on 3 residues after the read ends, and that part is filled in from the germline J gene. The V call is TRBV7-2, the J call TRBJ2-7; 7 nucleotides line up with TRBD2. Per germline, CDR1 SGHTA and CDR2 FQGNSA. The junction had 6 bases not matched to a gene; V was cut back by 1 base and J by 6 bases. The CDR3 sequence is 14 residues long. The CDR3: CASSLVGGSSEQYF. The covered CDR3 bases are TGTGCCAGCAGCTTAGTGGGCGGGAGTAGCGAG.

In its sample, this clone was seen many times. The CDR3 extends 3 residues past the end of the read, so its final part is completed from the germline J gene. The gene calls are TRBV20-1 and TRBJ2-4; D is possibly TRBD1 (6 bases). CDR3 length: 13 amino acids. Looked up from germline, CDR1 is DFQATT and CDR2 is SNEGSKA (reference sequence). The V end was cut by 8 bases, the J end by 5 bases, with 16 bases between. The chain's CDR3 is CSMPQGSENIQYF. The DNA read from the CDR3 is TGCAGTATGCCCCAGGGGTCCGAAAACATT.

A word on this clone: A read error may explain this, as a much larger clone is one base away. The read finishes 3 residues shy of the CDR3 end, and the germline J gene is used to complete it. V gene TRBV7-2 combines with J gene TRBJ2-3, with D possibly being TRBD1 (5 bases). Germline CDR1 reads SGHTA; CDR2 reads FQGNSA. The CDR3 extends over 15 amino acids. The sequenced part of the CDR3 DNA is TGTGCCAGCAGCTTATCTTTTGCAGGGTTGGAGACG. Its protein is CASSLSFAGLET. From start to end, the CDR3 is CASSLSFAGLETQYF.

The CDR3 spells CASSEGPRTGELFF. The part of the CDR3 DNA that was read is TGTGCCAGCAGCGAGGGGCCCCGCACCGGGGAG. The rearrangement joins TRBV11-1 to TRBJ2-2; perhaps D is TRBD1 or TRBD2 (5 bases each). Sequencing ends 3 residues short of the CDR3 end; the germline J gene provides the rest. V shed 5 bases and J shed 4 bases, with 11 bases lying between them. CDR3 size: 14 residues. CDR1 is SGHAT and CDR2 is FQDESV in the germline V gene (reference sequence).

This clone was seen at least ten times. The sequence runs out 3 residues before the end of the CDR3; the remainder is reconstructed from the germline J gene. The rearrangement links TRBV4-2 to TRBJ2-3; TRBD2 matches at 11 bases. The V gene end was trimmed by 5 bases and the J gene end by 2 bases; junction bases not matched to a gene: 6. This CDR3 is built from 16 residues. Germline V gene data show CDR1 as LGHNA and CDR2 as YNFKEQ. The covered CDR3 bases are TGTGCCAGCAGCGGAACGACTAGCGGGGTCACAGATACG. It specifies CASSGTTSGVTDT. The entire CDR3 protein is CASSGTTSGVTDTQYF.

The table lists this clone with many counts. Read coverage stops 3 residues before the CDR3 terminus; the germline J gene supplies the remainder. The gene calls are TRBV11-3 and TRBJ2-5, with D tentatively TRBD1 or TRBD2 (5 bases each). V lost 4 bases to trimming and J lost 5 bases, with 11 bases between them. CDR1 is SGHNT, CDR2 YENEEA, per germline. The CDR3 runs 13 residues. The CDR3 sequence: CASSSVEGETQYF. CDR3 bases read: TGTGCCAGCAGCTCGGTCGAGGGGGAGACC.

This clone was recorded at least ten times. The sequence runs out 3 residues before the end of the CDR3; the remainder is reconstructed from the germline J gene. The chain couples TRBV11-2 to TRBJ1-5; the D gene is possibly TRBD1 (6 bases). The length of the CDR3 is 15 residues. Germline CDR1 reads SGHAT; CDR2 reads FQNNGV. Trimming cost V 3 bases and J 2 bases, with 11 bases left between them. CDR3 sequence: CASSFTGRGNQPQHF. CDR3 bases read: TGTGCCAGCAGCTTTACAGGGCGGGGCAATCAGCCC. The full variable domain, rest sourced from reference TRBV11-2 and TRBJ1-5, is EAGVAQSPRYKIIEKRQSVAFWCNPISGHATLYWYQQILGQGPKLLIQFQNNGVVDDSQLPKDRFSAERLKGVDSTLKIQPAKLEDSAVYLCASSFTGRGNQPQHFGDGTRLSIL.

This clone was seen many times. The missing CDR3 end, 3 residues past where the read stops, is filled in from the germline J gene. This sequence joins TRBV7-8 and TRBJ1-2; 7 nucleotides align to TRBD1. Germline CDR1 and CDR2: SGHVS and FQNEAQ. This CDR3 comprises 14 residues. J lost 3 bases, V lost 1 base, and 2 bases had no gene match. CDR3 in amino acids: CASSLVTGDYGYTF. Partial CDR3 DNA: TGTGCCAGCAGCTTAGTTACAGGGGACTATGGC.

This clone was seen a few times. The read terminates 3 residues ahead of where the CDR3 ends, so the germline J gene completes it. The chain has TRBV20-1 and TRBJ1-5, with 9 bases matching TRBD1. The CDR3 length is 15 residues. Germline CDR1 DFQATT, CDR2 SNEGSKA (reference sequence). The J segment lost 3 bases and the V segment lost 6 bases, leaving 9 bases of the junction unmatched. The CDR3 DNA, read in part, is TGCAGTGCCGCCCCGGGACAGGGAATCAATCAGCCC. It is translated as CSAAPGQGINQP. From start to end, the CDR3 is CSAAPGQGINQPQHF.

The sample holds many counts of this clone. The read falls 3 residues short of the CDR3 end, and the missing part is taken from the germline J gene. The chain has TRBV29-1 and TRBJ2-7, with 9 positions matching TRBD1. Germline V gives CDR1 SQVTM, CDR2 ANQGSEA. V lost 6 bases, J lost 4 bases, and 7 bases stayed unmatched. The CDR3 spans 13 residues. The CDR3: CSVETGQGYEQYF. Incomplete CDR3 DNA: TGCAGCGTCGAAACGGGACAGGGATACGAG.

Concerning this clone: Sequencing ends 3 residues short of the CDR3 end; the germline J gene provides the rest. The chain carries TRBV10-2 and TRBJ2-7, with no clear D. The V gene lost 2 bases and the J gene lost 2 bases, with 4 bases spanning the gap. Germline V gives CDR1 WSHSY, CDR2 SAAADI. The CDR3 is made up of 12 amino acids. This chain's CDR3 is CASSETTYEQYF. The DNA read from the CDR3 is TGCGCCAGCAGTGAGACAACCTACGAG.